This entry is about one T cell receptor beta chain. Its antigen is not yet known. No qualities accompany the bases; no much larger clone lies one base away. Library preparation was by the immunoSEQ multiplex PCR assay. For the multiplex PCR, a mixture combining 60 forward primers for TCR Vbeta segments and 13 reverse primers for TCR Jbeta segments was used. The CDR3 region of rearranged TCR beta genes was amplified from genomic DNA by a multiplex PCR assay. On the Illumina HiSeq System, the amplified TCR beta libraries were sequenced as 87-base-pair reads. Per the authors' processing: In a later analysis, 70 million to 95 million unique TCR beta chains were counted across the approximately 640 repertoires, and roughly 11 million of these chains were shared by at least two donors. Raw reads were error-corrected and collapsed into unique sequences with a nearest-neighbor algorithm that merged closely related sequences to remove PCR and sequencing errors. V, D and J gene segments were assigned by aligning CDR3 sequences to IMGT reference sequences. For a sequence to be retained, at least a six-nucleotide match to both a V gene segment and a J gene segment was required. A rearrangement counted as productive if the CDR3 had no stop codons and remained in frame with V and J, and every other rearrangement counted as non-productive. Following IMGT convention, CDR3 was defined as the stretch from the second conserved V-encoded cysteine to the conserved J-encoded phenylalanine. In an earlier analysis of more than 550 of the donors, sequences lacking an unambiguous match to a single V gene segment were excluded. An earlier analysis of roughly 590 of the donors called V segments functional above 56.7% productive rearrangements and segregating when the between-donor standard deviation exceeded 5%. A statistical classification framework was developed to diagnose cytomegalovirus status using the catalog of TCR beta chain sequences. V and J gene assignment, in a later analysis, came from comparing TCR nucleotide sequences with IMGT/GENE-DB human TR gene sequences. A later analysis assigned CDR3 sequences and most-parsimonious VDJ recombination scenarios with the TCRdist pipeline. In a later analysis, each TCR beta chain was defined by its CDR3 amino acid sequence together with its V-gene family, and reads without a unique V-gene family were excluded. As a way to deal with suspected cross-contamination and a sequencing artifact, a later analysis dropped 450 to 600 nucleotide sequences that were highly shared and had low generation probability. In a later analysis, a clonal expansion index was calculated for each public chain from normalized within-repertoire ranks of inferred template counts. In a later analysis, generation probabilities were computed with a VDJ recombination model fitted to out-of-frame rearrangements, and the resulting probabilities were checked against IGoR. Hypergeometric tests were used in a later analysis to score TCR-TCR, TCR-HLA and TCR-CMV co-occurrence, with a repertoire-size bias correction applied to the TCR pairs. A later analysis estimated false discovery rates by permuting HLA or CMV assignments 20 times. In a later analysis, co-occurring TCRs were grouped using DBSCAN, with TCRdist sequence similarity added in when clustering inside HLA-allele-positive subsets. Repertoires with fewer than 30,000 or more than 120,000 public chains, plus five repertoires with anomalous nucleotide sharing, were excluded from co-occurrence clustering. As stored in TCRdb, this immuneACCESS dataset retains in-frame rearrangements with V and J assigned. A fraction of the clones does not appear; measured against another copy, unresolved V genes explain less than half of the discrepancy, and the remainder lacks a known reason. From that table come the V and J calls and clone size; the DNA was used to work out D and trimming. This sample is represented by some 110,000 clones; about three quarters of them were singletons. Jointly, the top ten make up just under 2% of the sample.

Spanning cysteine to valine, the CDR3 consists of 16 amino acids. Kept here is only the CDR3 DNA, which spans 48 bases and is read in frame from base 1. The germline V gene (reference sequence) gives CDR1 as SEHNR and CDR2 as FQNEAQ. The data originate from a study of cytomegalovirus exposure and HLA in healthy donors (TCRdb year 2017). Some background on the complete study: In an earlier analysis of 450 to 750 of the donors, 276 Gb of sequence data and 90 million to 120 million unique TCR beta sequences from roughly 180 million T cells were reported. To predict cytomegalovirus infection status, the study combined high-throughput TCR immunosequencing, statistical association of individual TCRs with disease status, and machine learning. Both class I and class II loci were covered by HLA typing, at four-digit resolution. A later genetic analysis took genome-wide SNP genotypes for about three fifths of the roughly 670 donors and used that subset as a discovery cohort. The T cell repertoires of 550 to 850 subjects were profiled by immunosequencing and related to cytomegalovirus serostatus. Typing coverage varied by locus: about 620-630 donors for A, B, C, DRB1 and DQB1; roughly 500 for DQA1; over 600 for DPA1; approximately 450 for DPB1. Every discovery cohort repertoire had been produced on one sequencing platform. The aim of the study was to test whether cataloging public T cell receptors could identify signatures of past pathogen exposure. Alongside the repertoire data, information on donor age, sex, ethnicity and CMV serostatus was compiled. To decide whether each TCR beta V gene segment behaved as functional or pseudogenic, an earlier analysis of some 600 of the donors relied on high-throughput TCR beta sequencing. Of the roughly 400 genotyped donors, 81% fell in the genetic ancestry cluster associated with self-reported Caucasian donors. Among 300 to 450 genotyped donors of the cohort, an average of approximately 240,000 unique TCR beta nucleotide sequences were sequenced per donor, around 20% of them non-productive. Because of strong linkage in the cohort, roughly five DR-DQ haplotypes were treated as single units for association and clustering. In the later analysis, no new phenotypic data were used to find candidate immune exposures; instead, reliance was placed on TCR beta sequences and their occurrence across donors. A separate validation cohort of over a hundred different subjects was used in addition to the roughly 700-subject first cohort. Roughly 310 gigabases of sequencing data and some 85 million unique TCR sequences were included in an early release covering roughly 600 HLA-typed donors. A later analysis re-examined previously published TCR beta repertoires from around 670 donors and added high-resolution HLA genotyping to investigate patterns of TCR occurrence.

Study-wide findings and limitations: A later analysis found that most CMV-associated TCR beta chains appeared HLA-restricted, with HLA associations seemingly driven largely by CMV exposure. A further reported finding was that TCR beta sequences accurately predicted the HLA-A and HLA-B alleles for most subjects in the first cohort. In a later analysis, the rate of TCR association differed among HLA loci, with DRB1 alleles having the most associated TCRs and HLA-C alleles having the fewest. Linkage disequilibrium might explain the correlated functional status among segregating V segments, but an unknown experimental factor could not be ruled out. In an earlier analysis of approximately 590 of the donors, most TCR beta V segments appeared in productive rearrangements about 87% or about 30% of the time, broadly matching IMGT annotations. Only TCR beta chains were sequenced in this cohort, and the absence of alpha or paired-chain data limited detectable features. The classifier was reported to diagnose cytomegalovirus status with high specificity and sensitivity in both the original and validation cohorts. A later analysis found that HLA-associated TCR beta chains were more clonally expanded and had lower generation probabilities than equally common non-associated chains. Most TCR sequences were seen in very few donors, while some public TCRs were found in many individuals. The 87-base-pair reads could not distinguish some IMGT-functional V segments, including TRBV6-2 and TRBV6-3, so those segments were excluded. Specific HLA alleles were associated with some 15,000 TCR beta sequences at a false discovery rate of 0.05 in a later analysis. HLA typing was unavailable for some donors at each locus, so association tests used only the typed subset. It was suggested by the authors that the approach could potentially be generalized to other disease states and immunological phenotypes. In vitro tests confirmed that a few of the cytomegalovirus-associated TCR beta chains recognize cytomegalovirus antigens. Sequencing depth was assumed to be roughly uniform across donors in the presence/absence analyses, though that assumption may not hold. Several of the top co-occurrence clusters appeared to be linked to parvovirus B19, influenza, CMV and Epstein-Barr virus, according to a later analysis. A later genetic analysis reported fewer N-insertions in productive TCRs among donors in an Asian-associated ancestry cluster than the approximately 700-donor mean. In the study, 164 TCR beta chains were listed as associated with cytomegalovirus. CMV serostatus was the only immune exposure information available for the cohort. Over 15 rarely observed V segments, including chromosome 9 orphons, were excluded from the earlier analysis of almost 600 of the donors because counts were too low. V-gene and J-gene trimming of TCR beta chains was associated with a missense DCLRE1C variant in a later genetic analysis, and the association was replicated in an independent cohort. A group of highly shared sequence variants was considered likely to be a technical artifact of the sequencing pipeline. When HLA alleles, especially DR and DQ, strongly co-occurred, TCR associations were difficult to assign to individual alleles.

In total, 600 or so healthy bone marrow donors made up the cohort. At the time of sampling, all cohort members were nominally healthy, though unrecorded immune exposures were likely present. The donor tested CMV seronegative and was one of the 352 seronegative cohort members. A peripheral blood sample was collected from each donor, and TCR beta sequencing was performed on peripheral blood mononuclear cells. Genomic DNA was extracted from the blood cell samples with the Qiagen DNeasy Blood Extraction Kit. The chain couples TRBV7-9 to TRBJ2-7; the central 13 bases match TRBD2. What was sequenced was PBMCs. The TCR comes from a man in his forties or fifties in good health and CMV-seronegative. The CDR3 corresponds to CSSSSTSLAGGYEQYV. In nucleotides, the sequence is TGTTCCAGCAGCTCCACATCACTAGCGGGGGGGTACGAGCAGTACGTC.